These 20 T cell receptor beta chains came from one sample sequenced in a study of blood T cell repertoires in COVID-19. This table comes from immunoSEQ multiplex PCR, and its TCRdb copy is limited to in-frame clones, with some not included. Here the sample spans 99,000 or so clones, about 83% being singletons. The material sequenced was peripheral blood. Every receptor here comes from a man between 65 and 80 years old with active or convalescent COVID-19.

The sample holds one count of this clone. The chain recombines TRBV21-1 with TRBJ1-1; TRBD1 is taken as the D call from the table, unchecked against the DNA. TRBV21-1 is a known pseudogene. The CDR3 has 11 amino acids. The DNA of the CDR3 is TGTGCCAGCACAAGTTGGGGCCAAGCTTTCTTT. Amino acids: CASTSWGQAFF.

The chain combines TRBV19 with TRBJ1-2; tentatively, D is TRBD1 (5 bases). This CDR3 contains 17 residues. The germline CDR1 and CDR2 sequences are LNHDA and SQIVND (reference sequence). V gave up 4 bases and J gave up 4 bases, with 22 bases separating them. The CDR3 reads CASSNGAGSPFIYGYTF. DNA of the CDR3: TGTGCCAGTAGTAATGGGGCAGGGTCTCCGTTCATCTATGGCTACACCTTC.

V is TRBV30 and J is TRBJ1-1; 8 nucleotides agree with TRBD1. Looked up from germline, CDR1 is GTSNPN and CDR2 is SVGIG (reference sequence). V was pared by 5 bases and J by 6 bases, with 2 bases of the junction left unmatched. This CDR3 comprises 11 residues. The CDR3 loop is CAWEQGAEAFF. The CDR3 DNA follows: TGTGCCTGGGAACAGGGGGCTGAAGCTTTCTTT.

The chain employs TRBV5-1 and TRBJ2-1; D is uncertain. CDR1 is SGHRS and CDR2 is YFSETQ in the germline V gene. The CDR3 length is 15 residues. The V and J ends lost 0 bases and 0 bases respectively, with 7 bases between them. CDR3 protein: CASSLGRSSYNEQFF. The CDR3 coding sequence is TGCGCCAGCAGCTTGGGCCGGTCCTCCTACAATGAGCAGTTCTTC.

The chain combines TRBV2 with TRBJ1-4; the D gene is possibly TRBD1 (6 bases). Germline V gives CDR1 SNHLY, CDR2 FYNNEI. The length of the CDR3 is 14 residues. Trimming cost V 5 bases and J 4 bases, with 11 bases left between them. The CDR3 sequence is CASSFRGVNEKLFF. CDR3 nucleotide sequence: TGTGCCAGCAGTTTCAGGGGTGTTAATGAAAAACTGTTTTTT.

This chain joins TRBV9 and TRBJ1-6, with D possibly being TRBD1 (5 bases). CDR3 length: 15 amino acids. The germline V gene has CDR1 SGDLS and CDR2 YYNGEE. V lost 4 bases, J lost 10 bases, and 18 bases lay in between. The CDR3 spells CASSLGGGLLSPLHF. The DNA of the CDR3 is TGTGCCAGCAGCTTGGGGGGGGGACTGCTGTCACCCCTCCACTTT. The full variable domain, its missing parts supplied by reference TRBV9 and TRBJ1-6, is DSGVTQTPKHLITATGQRVTLRCSPRSGDLSVYWYQQSLDQGLQFLIQYYNGEERAKGNILERFSAQQFPDLHSELNLSSLELGDSALYFCASSLGGGLLSPLHFGNGTRLTVT.

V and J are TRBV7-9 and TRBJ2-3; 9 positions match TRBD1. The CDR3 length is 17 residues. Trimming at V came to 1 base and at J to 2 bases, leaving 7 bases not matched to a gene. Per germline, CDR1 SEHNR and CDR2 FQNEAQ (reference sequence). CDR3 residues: CASSLVVGTGLTDTQYF. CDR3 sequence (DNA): TGTGCCAGCAGCTTAGTGGTTGGGACAGGGCTCACAGATACGCAGTATTTT.

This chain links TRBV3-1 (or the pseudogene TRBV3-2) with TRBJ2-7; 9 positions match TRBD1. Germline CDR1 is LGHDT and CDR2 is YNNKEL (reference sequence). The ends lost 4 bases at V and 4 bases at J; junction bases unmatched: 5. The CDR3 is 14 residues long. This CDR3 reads CASSPWDREYEQYF. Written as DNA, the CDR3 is TGTGCCAGCAGCCCTTGGGACAGGGAGTACGAGCAGTACTTC.

The DNA for the CDR3 is TGTGCCAGCAGTCCACTGGGACAGAGGAACACTGAAGCTTTCTTT. It codes for CASSPLGQRNTEAFF. V and J are TRBV6-2 or TRBV6-3 and TRBJ1-1; 7 bases fit TRBD1. J gave up 1 base and V 5 bases, and 7 bases lay outside the gene matches. Germline CDR1 is MNHEY and CDR2 is SVGEGT. The CDR3 consists of 15 residues.

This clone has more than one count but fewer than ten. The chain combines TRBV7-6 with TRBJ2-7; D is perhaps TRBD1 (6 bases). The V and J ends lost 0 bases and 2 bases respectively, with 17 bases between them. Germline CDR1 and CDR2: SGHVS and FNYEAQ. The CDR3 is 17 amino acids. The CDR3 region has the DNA TGTGCCAGCAGCTTAGCAGGCCCCGGGACACACACCTACGAGCAGTACTTC. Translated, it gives CASSLAGPGTHTYEQYF. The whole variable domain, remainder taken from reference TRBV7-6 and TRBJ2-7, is GAGVSQSPRYKVTKRGQDVALRCDPISGHVSLYWYRQALGQGPEFLTYFNYEAQQDKSGLPNDRFSAERPEGSISTLTIQRTEQRDSAMYRCASSLAGPGTHTYEQYFGPGTRLTVT.

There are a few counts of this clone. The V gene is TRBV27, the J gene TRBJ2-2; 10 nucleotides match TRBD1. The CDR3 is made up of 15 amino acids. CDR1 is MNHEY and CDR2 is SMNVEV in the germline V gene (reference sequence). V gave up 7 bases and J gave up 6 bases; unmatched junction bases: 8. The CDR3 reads CASKRDRGPAGELFF. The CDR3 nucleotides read TGTGCCAGCAAAAGGGACAGGGGACCGGCCGGGGAGCTGTTTTTT.

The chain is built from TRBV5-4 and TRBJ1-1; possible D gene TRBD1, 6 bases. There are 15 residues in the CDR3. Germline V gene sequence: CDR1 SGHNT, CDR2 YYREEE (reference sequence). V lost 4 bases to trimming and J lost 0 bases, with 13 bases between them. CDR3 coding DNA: TGTGCCAGCAGCAGAGGACAGATAATGAACACTGAAGCTTTCTTT. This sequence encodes CASSRGQIMNTEAFF.

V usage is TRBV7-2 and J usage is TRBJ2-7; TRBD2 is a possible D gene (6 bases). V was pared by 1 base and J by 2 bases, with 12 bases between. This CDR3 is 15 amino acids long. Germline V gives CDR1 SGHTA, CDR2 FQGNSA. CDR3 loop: CASSLVWRGPYEQYF. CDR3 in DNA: TGTGCCAGCAGCTTAGTTTGGCGGGGACCCTACGAGCAGTACTTC.

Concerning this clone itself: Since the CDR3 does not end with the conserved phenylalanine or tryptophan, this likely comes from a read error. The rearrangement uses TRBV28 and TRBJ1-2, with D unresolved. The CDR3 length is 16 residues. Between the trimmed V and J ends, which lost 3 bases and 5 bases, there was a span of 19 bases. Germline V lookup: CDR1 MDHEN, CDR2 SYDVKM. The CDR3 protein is CASSFLDSLGSYGYTL. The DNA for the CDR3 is TGTGCCAGCAGTTTCCTGGACTCCCTGGGGTCGTATGGCTACACCCTC.

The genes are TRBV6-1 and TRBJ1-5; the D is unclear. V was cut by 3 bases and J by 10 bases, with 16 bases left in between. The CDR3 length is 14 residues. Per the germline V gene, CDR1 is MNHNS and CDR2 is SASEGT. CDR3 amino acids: CASSERPTLEPQHF. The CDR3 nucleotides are TGTGCCAGCAGTGAGAGGCCTACCCTTGAACCCCAGCATTTT.

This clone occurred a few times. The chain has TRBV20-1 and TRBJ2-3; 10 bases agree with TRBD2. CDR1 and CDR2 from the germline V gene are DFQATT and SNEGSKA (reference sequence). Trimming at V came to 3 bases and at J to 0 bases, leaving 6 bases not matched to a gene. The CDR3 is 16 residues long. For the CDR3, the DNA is TGCAGTGCTAGTCAAAGCGGGGGGGCCAGCACAGATACGCAGTATTTT. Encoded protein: CSASQSGGASTDTQYF.

In DNA form, the CDR3 reads TGTGCCAGCAGCGTAGGGGACACTAATCAGCCCCAGCATTTT. This codes for CASSVGDTNQPQHF. The chain employs TRBV9 and TRBJ1-5; possible D gene TRBD1, 6 bases. Trimming removed 0 bases at V and 4 bases at J, with 8 bases between. Germline CDR1 SGDLS, CDR2 YYNGEE. CDR3 length: 14 residues.

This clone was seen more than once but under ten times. The CDR3 spells CASSLRTGGSTEAFF. Here the CDR3 DNA reads TGCGCCAGCAGCTTAAGGACAGGGGGCAGCACTGAAGCTTTCTTT. The rearrangement uses TRBV5-1 and TRBJ1-1; 11 bases align to TRBD1. The CDR3 extends over 15 amino acids. V gave up 2 bases and J gave up 4 bases; unmatched junction bases: 4. The germline V gene has CDR1 SGHRS and CDR2 YFSETQ.

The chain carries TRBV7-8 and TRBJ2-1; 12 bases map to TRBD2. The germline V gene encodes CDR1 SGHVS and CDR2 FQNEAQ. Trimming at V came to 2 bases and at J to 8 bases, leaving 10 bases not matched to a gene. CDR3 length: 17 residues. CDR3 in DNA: TGTGCCAGCAGCTTATCGACTAGCGGGGGCCCCATCCATGAGCAGTTCTTC. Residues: CASSLSTSGGPIHEQFF.

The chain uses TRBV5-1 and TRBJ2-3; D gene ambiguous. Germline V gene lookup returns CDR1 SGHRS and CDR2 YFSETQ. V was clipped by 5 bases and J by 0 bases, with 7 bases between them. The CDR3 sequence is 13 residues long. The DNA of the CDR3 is TGCGCCAGCAGGGAGCAGAGCACAGATACGCAGTATTTT. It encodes CASREQSTDTQYF.